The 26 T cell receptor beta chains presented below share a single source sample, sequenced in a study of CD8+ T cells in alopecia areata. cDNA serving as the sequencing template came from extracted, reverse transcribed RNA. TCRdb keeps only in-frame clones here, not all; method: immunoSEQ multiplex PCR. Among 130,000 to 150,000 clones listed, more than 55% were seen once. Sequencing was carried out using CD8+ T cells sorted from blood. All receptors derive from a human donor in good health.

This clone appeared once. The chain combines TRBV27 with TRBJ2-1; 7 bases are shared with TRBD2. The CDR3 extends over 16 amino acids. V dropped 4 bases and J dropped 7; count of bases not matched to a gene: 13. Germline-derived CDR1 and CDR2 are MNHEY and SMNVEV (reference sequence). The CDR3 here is CASSYGLDPPSNEQFF. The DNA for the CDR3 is TGTGCCAGCAGTTACGGACTAGACCCGCCGAGTAATGAGCAGTTCTTC.

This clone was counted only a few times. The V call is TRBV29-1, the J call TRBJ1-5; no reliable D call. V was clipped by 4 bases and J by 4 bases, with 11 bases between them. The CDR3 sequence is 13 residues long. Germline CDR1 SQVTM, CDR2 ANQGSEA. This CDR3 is CSVVEGWNQPQHF. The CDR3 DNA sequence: TGCAGCGTTGTGGAAGGATGGAATCAGCCCCAGCATTTT.

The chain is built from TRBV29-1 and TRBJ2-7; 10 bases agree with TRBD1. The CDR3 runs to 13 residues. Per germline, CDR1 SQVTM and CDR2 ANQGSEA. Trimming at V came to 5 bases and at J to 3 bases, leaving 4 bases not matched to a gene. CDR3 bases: TGCAGCGTTAAGGGGACAGGGGACTACGAGCAGTACTTC. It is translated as CSVKGTGDYEQYF.

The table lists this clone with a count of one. This chain's CDR3 is CASEGIGELFF. CDR3 DNA sequence: TGTGCCAGTGAGGGCATCGGGGAGCTGTTTTTT. The rearrangement joins TRBV9 to TRBJ2-2; tentatively, D is TRBD2 (5 bases). Germline assignment: CDR1 SGDLS and CDR2 YYNGEE. V was shortened by 8 bases and J by 7 bases, with 9 bases between the two germline ends. The CDR3 runs to 11 residues.

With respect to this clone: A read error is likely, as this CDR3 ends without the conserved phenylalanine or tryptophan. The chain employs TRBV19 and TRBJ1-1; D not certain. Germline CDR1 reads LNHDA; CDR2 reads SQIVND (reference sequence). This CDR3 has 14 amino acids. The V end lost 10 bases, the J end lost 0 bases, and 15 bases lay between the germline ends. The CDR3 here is CATNHRSMNTEAFS. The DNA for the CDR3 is TGTGCCACCAACCACAGATCTATGAACACTGAAGCTTTCTCT.

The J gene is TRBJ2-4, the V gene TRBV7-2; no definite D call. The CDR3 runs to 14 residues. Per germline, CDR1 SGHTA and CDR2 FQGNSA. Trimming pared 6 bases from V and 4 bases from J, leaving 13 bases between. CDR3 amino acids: CASRIPGPKNIQYF. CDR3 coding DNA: TGTGCCAGCAGGATCCCGGGCCCGAAAAACATTCAGTACTTC.

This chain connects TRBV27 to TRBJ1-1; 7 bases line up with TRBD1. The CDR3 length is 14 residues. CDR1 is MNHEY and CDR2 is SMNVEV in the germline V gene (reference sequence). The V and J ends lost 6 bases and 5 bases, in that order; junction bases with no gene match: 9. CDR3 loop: CASRTRGRRTEAFF. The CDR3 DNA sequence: TGTGCCAGCAGAACCAGGGGGAGGAGAACTGAAGCTTTCTTT.

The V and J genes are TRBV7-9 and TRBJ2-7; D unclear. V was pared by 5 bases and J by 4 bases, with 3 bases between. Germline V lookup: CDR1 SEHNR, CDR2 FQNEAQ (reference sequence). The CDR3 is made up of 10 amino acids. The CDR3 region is CASSLYEQYF. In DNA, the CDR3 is TGTGCCAGCAGCCTTTACGAGCAGTACTTC.

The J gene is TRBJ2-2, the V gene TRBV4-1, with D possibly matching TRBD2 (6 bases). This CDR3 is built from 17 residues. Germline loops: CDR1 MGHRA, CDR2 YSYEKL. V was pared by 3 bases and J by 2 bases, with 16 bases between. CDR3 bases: TGCGCCAGCAGCCATCCAAGACGGGAGTTTAACACCGGGGAGCTGTTTTTT. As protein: CASSHPRREFNTGELFF.

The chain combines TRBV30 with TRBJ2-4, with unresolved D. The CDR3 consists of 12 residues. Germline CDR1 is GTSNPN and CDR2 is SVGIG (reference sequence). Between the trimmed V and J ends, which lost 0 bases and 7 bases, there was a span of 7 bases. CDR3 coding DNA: TGTGCCTGGAGTGTTTTGAGGAACATTCAGTACTTC. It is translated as CAWSVLRNIQYF.

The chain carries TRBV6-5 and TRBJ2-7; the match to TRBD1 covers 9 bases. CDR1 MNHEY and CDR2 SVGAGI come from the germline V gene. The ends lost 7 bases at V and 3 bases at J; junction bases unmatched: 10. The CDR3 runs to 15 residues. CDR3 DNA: TGTGCCAGCATACAAAAACAGGGGGCGGGCTACGAGCAGTACTTC. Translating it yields CASIQKQGAGYEQYF.

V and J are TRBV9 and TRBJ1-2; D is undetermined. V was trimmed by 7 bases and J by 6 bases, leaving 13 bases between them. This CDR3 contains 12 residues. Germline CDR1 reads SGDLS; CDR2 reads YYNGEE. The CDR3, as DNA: TGTGCCAGCGGGCCTTGGGAGGATGGCTACACCTTC. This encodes CASGPWEDGYTF.

CDR3 nucleotide sequence: TGTGCCAGCAGCTTGGGCGGCCGGGGCTCCTACGAGCAGTACTTC. This gives the protein CASSLGGRGSYEQYF. The rearrangement joins TRBV5-6 to TRBJ2-7, with D possibly matching TRBD2 (5 bases). There are 15 residues in the CDR3. The V gene lost 0 bases and the J gene lost 0 bases, with 10 bases spanning the gap. Germline lookup yields CDR1 SGHDT and CDR2 YYEEEE. Variable domain in full (rest from reference TRBV5-6 and TRBJ2-7): DAGVTQSPTHLIKTRGQQVTLRCSPKSGHDTVSWYQQALGQGPQFIFQYYEEEERQRGNFPDRFSGHQFPNYSSELNVNALLLGDSALYLCASSLGGRGSYEQYFGPGTRLTVT.

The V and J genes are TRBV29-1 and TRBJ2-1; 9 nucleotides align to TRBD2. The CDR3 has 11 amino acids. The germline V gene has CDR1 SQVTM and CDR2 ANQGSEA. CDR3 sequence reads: CFASGKSEQFF. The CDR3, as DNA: TGCTTTGCTAGCGGGAAGAGTGAGCAGTTCTTC.

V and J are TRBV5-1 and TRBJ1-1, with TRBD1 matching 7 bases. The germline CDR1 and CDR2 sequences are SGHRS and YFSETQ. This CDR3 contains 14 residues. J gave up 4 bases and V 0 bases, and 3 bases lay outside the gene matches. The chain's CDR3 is CASSLEGGATEAFF. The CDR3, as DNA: TGCGCCAGCAGCTTGGAAGGGGGCGCCACTGAAGCTTTCTTT.

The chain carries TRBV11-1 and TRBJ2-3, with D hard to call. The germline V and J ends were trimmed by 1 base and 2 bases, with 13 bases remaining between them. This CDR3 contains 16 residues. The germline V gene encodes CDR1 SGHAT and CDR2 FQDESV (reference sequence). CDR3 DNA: TGTGCCAGCAGCTTAGGAGCCTCCCCCCCCACAGATACGCAGTATTTT. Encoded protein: CASSLGASPPTDTQYF.

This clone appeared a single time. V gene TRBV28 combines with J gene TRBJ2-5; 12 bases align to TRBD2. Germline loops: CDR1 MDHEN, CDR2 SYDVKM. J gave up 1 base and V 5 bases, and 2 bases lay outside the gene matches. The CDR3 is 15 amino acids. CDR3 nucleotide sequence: TGTGCCAGCAGTGGACTAGCGGGAAGCCAAGAGACCCAGTACTTC. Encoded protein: CASSGLAGSQETQYF.

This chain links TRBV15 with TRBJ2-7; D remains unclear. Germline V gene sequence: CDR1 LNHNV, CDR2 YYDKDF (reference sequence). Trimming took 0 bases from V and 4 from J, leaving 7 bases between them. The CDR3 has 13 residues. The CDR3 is CATSRDRKYEQYF. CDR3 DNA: TGTGCCACCAGCAGAGATCGTAAGTACGAGCAGTACTTC.

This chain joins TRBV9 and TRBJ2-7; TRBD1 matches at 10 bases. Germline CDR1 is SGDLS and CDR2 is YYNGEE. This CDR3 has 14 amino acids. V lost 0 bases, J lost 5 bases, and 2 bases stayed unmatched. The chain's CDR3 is CASSVAGTGDEQYF. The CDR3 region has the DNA TGTGCCAGCAGCGTAGCCGGGACAGGGGACGAGCAGTACTTC.

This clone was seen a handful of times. DNA of the CDR3: TGCAGCGTTGACTACAGGCGCAATGAGCAGTTCTTC. It translates to CSVDYRRNEQFF. The V call is TRBV29-1, the J call TRBJ2-1; TRBD1 is a possible D gene (5 bases). This CDR3 has 12 amino acids. Trimming removed 3 bases from V and 6 bases from J, with 9 bases in between. Germline values: CDR1 SQVTM, CDR2 ANQGSEA.

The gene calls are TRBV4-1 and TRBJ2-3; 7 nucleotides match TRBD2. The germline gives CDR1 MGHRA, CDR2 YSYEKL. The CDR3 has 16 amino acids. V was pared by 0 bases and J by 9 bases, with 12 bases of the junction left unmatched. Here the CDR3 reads CASSQDSSGNVRTQYF. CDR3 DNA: TGCGCCAGCAGCCAAGATTCGAGCGGGAATGTTAGGACGCAGTATTTT.

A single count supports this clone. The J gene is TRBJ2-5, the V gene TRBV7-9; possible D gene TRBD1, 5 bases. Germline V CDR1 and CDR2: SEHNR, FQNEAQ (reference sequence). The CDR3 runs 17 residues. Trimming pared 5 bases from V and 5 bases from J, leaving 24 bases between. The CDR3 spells CASSLRASPRFGETQYF. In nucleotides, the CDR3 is TGTGCCAGCAGCCTCAGGGCGTCTCCCAGATTTGGGGAGACCCAGTACTTC. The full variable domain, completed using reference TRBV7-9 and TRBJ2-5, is DTGVSQNPRHKITKRGQNVTFRCDPISEHNRLYWYRQTLGQGPEFLTYFQNEAQLEKSRLLSDRFSAERPKGSFSTLEIQRTEQGDSAMYLCASSLRASPRFGETQYFGPGTRLLVL.

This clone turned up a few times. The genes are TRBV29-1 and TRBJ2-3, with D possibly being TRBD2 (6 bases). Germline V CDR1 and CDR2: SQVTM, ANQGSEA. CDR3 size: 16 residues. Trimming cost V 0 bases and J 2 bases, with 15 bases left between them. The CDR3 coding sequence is TGCAGCGTTGAAGATCCGGAGGGGCAGAACACAGATACGCAGTATTTT. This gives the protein CSVEDPEGQNTDTQYF.

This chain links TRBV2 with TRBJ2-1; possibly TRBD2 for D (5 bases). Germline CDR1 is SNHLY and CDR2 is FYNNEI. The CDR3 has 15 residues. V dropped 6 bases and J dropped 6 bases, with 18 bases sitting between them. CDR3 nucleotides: TGTGCCAGCAGCCCCATGTTGAGGGTAGGCAATGAGCAGTTCTTC. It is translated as CASSPMLRVGNEQFF.

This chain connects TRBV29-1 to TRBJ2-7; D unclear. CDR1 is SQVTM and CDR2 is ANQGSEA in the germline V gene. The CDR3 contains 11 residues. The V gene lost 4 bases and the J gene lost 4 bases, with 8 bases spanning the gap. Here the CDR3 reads CSVASAYEQYF. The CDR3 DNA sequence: TGCAGCGTTGCATCGGCTTACGAGCAGTACTTC.

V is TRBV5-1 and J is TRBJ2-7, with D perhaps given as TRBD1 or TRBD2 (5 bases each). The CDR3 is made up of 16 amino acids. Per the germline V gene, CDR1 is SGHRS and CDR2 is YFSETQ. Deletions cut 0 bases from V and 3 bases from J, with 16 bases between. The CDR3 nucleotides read TGCGCCAGCAGCTTGGAGTCTTGGGGACCCAGCTACGAGCAGTACTTC. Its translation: CASSLESWGPSYEQYF. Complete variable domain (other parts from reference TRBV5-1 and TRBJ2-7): KAGVTQTPRYLIKTRGQQVTLSCSPISGHRSVSWYQQTPGQGLQFLFEYFSETQRNKGNFPGRFSGRQFSNSRSEMNVSTLELGDSALYLCASSLESWGPSYEQYFGPGTRLTVT.